This T cell receptor beta chain was sequenced in a study of T cell responses to AZD1222 COVID-19 vaccine. Germline CDR1 and CDR2: LGHNA and YSLEER. CDR3 size: 15 residues. V lost 3 bases and J 11 bases, leaving 19 bases between the germline ends. Using immunoSEQ multiplex PCR, the repertoire was profiled, and TCRdb retains in-frame clones only, with some absent. The sample carries around 170,000 clones, roughly 90% recorded once. The sequence was obtained from an adult in good health. The starting material was peripheral blood, obtained on day 0 of AZD1222 vaccination. This sequence joins TRBV4-3 and TRBJ2-2; D might be TRBD1 or TRBD2, each matching 5 bases. The DNA of the CDR3 is TGCGCCAGCAGCCACAGACGCGACACCGGGGCAGAGCTGTTTTTT. Protein product: CASSHRRDTGAELFF.